This T cell receptor (beta chain) came from a study of identical twins. The study, taken as a whole, reports: Models predicted too little out-of-frame TCR alpha sharing in monozygotic twins.

Worth noting for this clonotype: Antigen specificity is unknown.

The V gene's germline CDR1 is DFQATT and CDR2 SNEGSKA (reference sequence). The V and J ends lost 5 bases and 0 bases, in that order; junction bases with no gene match: 11. The CDR3 runs to 16 residues. Via MiXCR, TCRdb re-called the 5' RACE reads, giving one row per CDR3 protein. The data hold 200,000 or so distinct CDR3 sequences, with roughly 15% observed a single time. These data were also filed under a second study, of T cells expressing NK-cell markers.

The source of this sequence is a woman aged 18-30 years in good health. The sequenced material came from CD8+ T cells sorted from blood. The chain combines TRBV20-1 with TRBJ1-2; TRBD1 matches at 8 bases. CDR3 in amino acids: CSARYTGTGTNYGYTF. The CDR3 DNA reads TGCAGTGCTCGATATACCGGGACAGGCACTAACTATGGCTACACCTTC.